Here is one TCR beta chain with its context. The germline gives CDR1 SNHLY, CDR2 FYNNEI. This CDR3 contains 13 residues. Trimming stripped 6 bases from V and 4 bases from J, with 12 bases between. These data come from a study of T cell responses to AZD1222 COVID-19 vaccine. Clones were read by immunoSEQ multiplex PCR, and TCRdb kept only the in-frame ones, dropping some. Of around 95,000 clones listed, around nine tenths were seen once; the top ten hold 15% to 20%. The V call is TRBV2, the J call TRBJ1-2; maybe TRBD1 (6 bases). Sequences were derived from peripheral blood, sampled on day 0 of AZD1222 vaccination. The origin of this receptor is an adult in good health. CDR3 protein: CASRGQTSYGYTF. In DNA form, the CDR3 reads TGTGCCAGCAGAGGACAGACCTCCTATGGCTACACCTTC.